This is a list of T cell receptor beta chains from one sample in a study of T cell responses to AZD1222 COVID-19 vaccine. Some clones are missing from TCRdb's copy, which holds only in-frame ones; the method was immunoSEQ multiplex PCR. The profile shows 130,000 to 150,000 clones, 75% to 95% of them singletons. This specimen consisted of peripheral blood, obtained on day 0 of MenACWY control vaccination. Receptors were obtained from an adult in good health. The CDR3 runs from the conserved cysteine through the conserved F or W. D genes are given only for firm matches. Expanded clones are given a class, and other clones once, few, many or no size at all.

CASSLARAVEGYGYTF	TGTGCCAGCAGCTTAGCCAGGGCGGTGGAGGGCTATGGCTACACCTTC	TRBV7-2	once	TRBJ1-2	-
CASSLTIPRGDTEAFF	TGCGCCAGCAGCTTGACAATCCCCCGTGGGGACACTGAAGCTTTCTTT	TRBV5-1	-	TRBJ1-1	-
CASSRGGAGGWETQYF	TGTGCCAGCAGCAGGGGAGGTGCGGGAGGATGGGAGACCCAGTACTTC	TRBV28	-	TRBJ2-5	TRBD2
CASSHRGETQYF	TGTGCCAGCAGCCACAGGGGGGAGACCCAGTACTTC	TRBV3-1/TRBV3-2	-	TRBJ2-5	TRBD1
CSVANRANYEQYF	TGCAGCGTTGCAAATAGGGCTAACTACGAGCAGTACTTC	TRBV29-1	-	TRBJ2-7	-
CASSLGARGVEAFF	TGTGCCAGCAGCTTAGGAGCCAGGGGAGTTGAAGCTTTCTTT	TRBV13	few	TRBJ1-1	-
CASSLEGQGQLFF	TGTGCCAGCAGCTTGGAGGGACAGGGTCAACTGTTTTTT	TRBV7-2	-	TRBJ1-4	TRBD1
CASSLAGEVVETQYF	TGTGCCAGCAGTTTAGCGGGGGAGGTGGTAGAGACCCAGTACTTC	TRBV27	-	TRBJ2-5	TRBD2
CATSDFRAGELFF	TGTGCCACCAGTGACTTCCGCGCGGGGGAGCTGTTTTTT	TRBV24-1	-	TRBJ2-2	-
CASSSHGAGVPPTQYF	TGTGCCAGCAGTTCCCATGGAGCGGGAGTCCCCCCAACGCAGTATTTT	TRBV27	-	TRBJ2-3	TRBD2
CASSVGSKNIQYF	TGTGCCAGCAGCGTGGGATCCAAAAACATTCAGTACTTC	TRBV9	-	TRBJ2-4	-
CASTNGGQGAEAFF	TGCGCCAGCACCAACGGGGGACAGGGGGCTGAAGCTTTCTTT	TRBV5-1	-	TRBJ1-1	TRBD1
CASSTYTGELFF	TGTGCCAGCAGCACCTACACCGGGGAGCTGTTTTTT	TRBV5-6	-	TRBJ2-2	-
CASSQTLNTEAFF	TGTGCCAGCAGTCAGACATTGAACACTGAAGCTTTCTTT	TRBV11-3	-	TRBJ1-1	-
CASSSEGGPQHF	TGTGCCAGTAGCAGCGAGGGTGGGCCCCAGCATTTT	TRBV19	-	TRBJ1-5	-
CASSLRYGYTF	TGTGCCAGCAGTTTACGCTATGGCTACACCTTC	TRBV12-3/TRBV12-4	-	TRBJ1-2	-
CASSLGQGPYEQYF	TGCGCCAGCAGCTTGGGACAGGGACCCTACGAGCAGTACTTC	TRBV5-1	-	TRBJ2-7	TRBD1
CASSLEARLGSGANVLTF	TGTGCCAGCAGCTTAGAGGCCAGGCTAGGCTCTGGGGCCAACGTCCTGACTTTC	TRBV7-2	-	TRBJ2-6	-
CAWGGLYTEAFF	TGTGCCTGGGGGGGATTGTACACTGAAGCTTTCTTT	TRBV30	-	TRBJ1-1	-
CASSPALVVYGYTF	TGTGCCAGCAGCCCTGCCCTGGTGGTCTATGGCTACACCTTC	TRBV3-1/TRBV3-2	few	TRBJ1-2	-
CASSDRDGGDTGELFF	TGTGCCAGCAGCGATCGTGACGGGGGGGACACCGGGGAGCTGTTTTTT	TRBV5-6	-	TRBJ2-2	TRBD2
CASSTQGAGANVLTF	TGTGCCAGCAGCACACAGGGGGCCGGGGCCAACGTCCTGACTTTC	TRBV9	-	TRBJ2-6	TRBD1
CASSRTTGSYEQYF	TGTGCCAGCTCACGAACAACGGGGTCCTACGAGCAGTACTTC	TRBV18	once	TRBJ2-7	-
CASRTGTGELRAFF	TGTGCCAGCAGAACCGGGACAGGGGAATTGCGAGCTTTCTTT	TRBV6-5	-	TRBJ1-1	TRBD1
CASSDTHSGDYNEQFF	TGTGCCAGCAGTGACACCCACTCAGGGGATTACAATGAGCAGTTCTTC	TRBV6-4	-	TRBJ2-1	-
CASSLDRGPYEQYF	TGCGCCAGCAGCTTGGACAGGGGTCCCTACGAGCAGTACTTC	TRBV5-1	-	TRBJ2-7	TRBD1
CASSLEREGVHEQYF	TGTGCCAGCAGCTTGGAGCGGGAGGGTGTCCACGAGCAGTACTTC	TRBV5-4	-	TRBJ2-7	TRBD2
CASSLAGVSYEQYF	TGTGCCAGCAGTTTAGCGGGAGTCTCCTACGAGCAGTACTTC	TRBV7-2	once	TRBJ2-7	TRBD2
CASSPVSGNTIYF	TGTGCCAGCAGTCCGGTCTCTGGAAACACCATATATTTT	TRBV7-2	-	TRBJ1-3	-
CASSSQANYEQYF	TGCGCCAGCAGTTCTCAGGCGAACTACGAGCAGTACTTC	TRBV5-1	-	TRBJ2-7	-
CASSQGGTAYGEKLFF	TGCGCCAGCAGCCAAGGAGGCACAGCCTACGGGGAAAAACTGTTTTTT	TRBV4-1	-	TRBJ1-4	-
CASRTGGNAEAFF	TGTGCCAGCAGGACAGGGGGGAACGCTGAAGCTTTCTTT	TRBV6-5	-	TRBJ1-1	TRBD1
CAGELPNTGELFF	TGTGCCGGGGAGCTCCCGAACACCGGGGAGCTGTTTTTT	TRBV7-9	-	TRBJ2-2	-
CASSLTGENGYTF	TGTGCCAGTAGCCTGACAGGGGAGAATGGCTACACCTTC	TRBV19	-	TRBJ1-2	TRBD1
CASSQDRGRSNEKLFF	TGCGCCAGCAGCCAGGACAGGGGGCGATCTAATGAAAAACTGTTTTTT	TRBV4-1	-	TRBJ1-4	TRBD1
CATSRVLPGETGELFF	TGTGCCACCAGCAGAGTCTTACCAGGGGAAACCGGGGAGCTGTTTTTT	TRBV15	-	TRBJ2-2	-
CASSHGIPPYEQYF	TGTGCCAGCAGCCATGGTATTCCCCCCTACGAGCAGTACTTC	TRBV7-8	once	TRBJ2-7	-
CASFTTPGLTEAFF	TGTGCCAGCTTCACCACTCCAGGGCTTACTGAAGCTTTCTTT	TRBV18	-	TRBJ1-1	-
CASSSLDTSGYNEQFF	TGTGCCAGCAGCTCCTTAGACACTAGCGGATACAATGAGCAGTTCTTC	TRBV7-8	-	TRBJ2-1	TRBD2
CASSNKRGETQYF	TGTGCCAGCAGCAATAAAAGGGGGGAGACCCAGTACTTC	TRBV7-3	-	TRBJ2-5	-
CASSEGFGNYGYTF	TGTGCCAGCAGTGAGGGGTTCGGGAACTATGGCTACACCTTC	TRBV2	-	TRBJ1-2	-
CASSLMDMGEKLFF	TGTGCCAGCAGTTTGATGGACATGGGTGAAAAACTGTTTTTT	TRBV28	-	TRBJ1-4	-
CSVGGTGGDSGNTIYF	TGCAGCGTAGGAGGGACAGGAGGGGACTCTGGAAACACCATATATTTT	TRBV29-1	-	TRBJ1-3	TRBD1
CASSQRLALREQYF	TGCGCCAGCAGCCAGCGACTAGCGCTTCGCGAGCAGTACTTC	TRBV4-1	-	TRBJ2-7	TRBD2
CASGGTGTGLSPLHF	TGTGCCAGCGGCGGGACCGGGACAGGGCTTTCACCCCTCCACTTT	TRBV2	few	TRBJ1-6	TRBD1
CASSPAVQGLRSPLHF	TGTGCCAGCAGCCCCGCTGTGCAGGGACTACGGTCACCCCTCCACTTT	TRBV7-9	-	TRBJ1-6	-
CASSPAGGTSQPQHF	TGTGCCAGCAGTCCCGCGGGGGGGACAAGTCAGCCCCAGCATTTT	TRBV6-5	-	TRBJ1-5	-
CASQNALNQPQHF	TGTGCCAGCCAAAACGCCCTGAATCAGCCCCAGCATTTT	TRBV7-9	-	TRBJ1-5	-
CASSAYRGSNEKLFF	TGTGCCAGCAGCGCCTACAGGGGATCTAATGAAAAACTGTTTTTT	TRBV11-2	-	TRBJ1-4	TRBD1
CASSYGAGDGTGELFF	TGTGCCAGCAGTTACGGAGCGGGAGACGGCACCGGGGAGCTGTTTTTT	TRBV6-5	-	TRBJ2-2	TRBD2
CASGLDGWGARVRNEQFF	TGTGCTAGTGGTTTGGATGGTTGGGGGGCCAGGGTGCGCAATGAGCAGTTCTTC	TRBV12-5	-	TRBJ2-1	-
CASSRTHEQYF	TGTGCCAGCTCTAGGACCCACGAGCAGTACTTC	TRBV2	once	TRBJ2-7	-